At least ten counts were recorded for the clone carrying this TCR beta chain. No antigen is known for it. This record comes from a study of T cells in Graves' hyperthyroidism and ophthalmopathy. Study-level background: Peripheral blood sampling occurred at initial diagnosis, before any treatment.

RNA transcripts provided the source from which TCR beta CDR3 regions were amplified. First-round RT-PCR with HTBI primers amplified the TCR CDR3 region. Each CDR3 protein is one row after TCRdb ran MiXCR on the multiplex PCR reads. The sample holds 550,000 to 650,000 distinct CDR3 sequences, roughly 14% seen once. Those with hyperthyroidism were 18 to 65 years old, newly diagnosed, and ill for under 2 months. Study-wide findings and caveats: A model built on 13 V-J features separated ophthalmopathy from stable hyperthyroidism. With a median lead of about six months before onset, the model predicted ophthalmopathy.

Trimming took off 5 bases at V and 3 bases at J, with 13 bases between the two ends. The CDR3 totals 14 residues. In germline, CDR1 is LNHNV, CDR2 YYDKDF (reference sequence). This chain joins TRBV15 and TRBJ1-1; D is perhaps TRBD1 (6 bases). What was sequenced was blood. The clonotype comes from a woman in her 30s with Graves' hyperthyroidism that later progressed to Graves' ophthalmopathy. In nucleotides, the CDR3 is TGTGCCACCAGCTTCAGGACAGACTACACTGAAGCTTTCTTT. This translates into CATSFRTDYTEAFF.